Listed here is a single T cell receptor (beta chain). What it binds is not known. The record originates from a study of blood T cells in healthy people across ages. Germline CDR1 reads DFQATT; CDR2 reads SNEGSKA (reference sequence). The junction had 7 bases not matched to a gene; V was cut back by 0 bases and J by 6 bases. The CDR3 loop spans 17 amino acids. General study findings and limits: Naive and antigen-experienced cells could not be conclusively compared, given unsorted PBMCs. The study found more naive CD4+ cells and higher diversity in long-lived than aged donors. Roughly linearly, TCR beta diversity per million T cells fell as age increased.

Using a J-beta primer mix together with a sample-barcoded 5' primer, a second PCR was run for roughly 6 to 11 cycles. Template switching added a 12-random-nucleotide identifier to every cDNA molecule. TCRdb passed the 5' RACE reads through MiXCR, listing each CDR3 protein once. Here the sample spans about 720,000 distinct CDR3 sequences, 20% to 25% being singletons. V usage is TRBV20-1 and J usage is TRBJ2-1; 14 nucleotides line up with TRBD2. What was sequenced was blood. The sequence came from a man between 65 and 85 years old in good health. This chain's CDR3 is CSAREPGLAGAGNEQFF. CDR3 in DNA: TGCAGTGCTAGAGAACCGGGACTAGCGGGGGCCGGCAATGAGCAGTTCTTC.